The next 5 T cell receptor beta chains were all read from a single sample in a study of T cells after yellow fever vaccination. A single record per CDR3 protein comes from TCRdb applying MiXCR to the 5' RACE reads. The sample lists 200,000 to 250,000 distinct CDR3 sequences, less than 9% occurring once. The sample here was CD4+ T cells sorted from PBMCs, taken 15 days after the yellow fever booster vaccination. The receptors were gathered from a man between 25 and 39 years old who received the YFV17D yellow fever vaccine.

The chain employs TRBV20-1 and TRBJ2-7; D may be TRBD1 (6 bases). Germline lookup yields CDR1 DFQATT and CDR2 SNEGSKA (reference sequence). The CDR3 contains 14 residues. V gave up 6 bases and J gave up 1 base, with 16 bases separating them. CDR3 amino acids: CSADGSGASYEQYF. The DNA of the CDR3 is TGCAGTGCAGACGGGTCAGGGGCGTCCTACGAGCAGTACTTC.

This clonotype was observed at least ten times. The V gene is TRBV11-2, the J gene TRBJ2-3; a weak D match, TRBD2 (5 bases). Trimming took 3 bases from V and 4 from J, leaving 14 bases between them. Germline V gene data show CDR1 as SGHAT and CDR2 as FQNNGV. The CDR3 sequence is 15 residues long. The CDR3, as DNA: TGTGCCAGCAGCTTCGGTTGGGGAGTCTCAGATACGCAGTATTTT. It encodes CASSFGWGVSDTQYF. Based on the CDR3 plus reference TRBV11-2 and TRBJ2-3, the full variable domain is EAGVAQSPRYKIIEKRQSVAFWCNPISGHATLYWYQQILGQGPKLLIQFQNNGVVDDSQLPKDRFSAERLKGVDSTLKIQPAKLEDSAVYLCASSFGWGVSDTQYFGPGTRLTVL.

This clonotype was observed a few times. The CDR3 nucleotides read TGTGCCAGCAGTCGAATTAGGAGTACCTACGAGCAGTACTTC. Protein product: CASSRIRSTYEQYF. V gene TRBV7-2 combines with J gene TRBJ2-7; D not certain. CDR3 length equals 14 residues. Germline V gene sequence: CDR1 SGHTA, CDR2 FQGNSA. V lost 6 bases and J lost 2, with 14 bases in between. Looking up the rest from reference TRBV7-2 and TRBJ2-7 gives the full variable domain: GAGVSQSPSNKVTEKGKDVELRCDPISGHTALYWYRQSLGQGLEFLIYFQGNSAPDKSGLPSDRFSAERTGGSVSTLTIQRTQQEDSAVYLCASSRIRSTYEQYFGPGTRLTVT.

This clonotype has a count of ten or more. The chain recombines TRBV7-2 with TRBJ1-2, with a weak D call TRBD1 (6 bases). Germline V CDR1 and CDR2: SGHTA, FQGNSA. The CDR3 extends over 13 amino acids. V was trimmed by 7 bases and J by 7 bases, leaving 16 bases between them. DNA for the CDR3: TGTGCCAGCACCCCCGGAGGGGGGCTTGGCTACACCTTC. It specifies CASTPGGGLGYTF.

The chain recombines TRBV12-3 or TRBV12-4 with TRBJ1-1; D unclear. V lost 6 bases and J 5 bases, leaving 19 bases between the germline ends. The CDR3 is 15 residues long. CDR3 region: CASRTGEAARTEAFF. DNA of the CDR3: TGTGCCAGCAGGACGGGAGAGGCGGCTAGAACTGAAGCTTTCTTT.